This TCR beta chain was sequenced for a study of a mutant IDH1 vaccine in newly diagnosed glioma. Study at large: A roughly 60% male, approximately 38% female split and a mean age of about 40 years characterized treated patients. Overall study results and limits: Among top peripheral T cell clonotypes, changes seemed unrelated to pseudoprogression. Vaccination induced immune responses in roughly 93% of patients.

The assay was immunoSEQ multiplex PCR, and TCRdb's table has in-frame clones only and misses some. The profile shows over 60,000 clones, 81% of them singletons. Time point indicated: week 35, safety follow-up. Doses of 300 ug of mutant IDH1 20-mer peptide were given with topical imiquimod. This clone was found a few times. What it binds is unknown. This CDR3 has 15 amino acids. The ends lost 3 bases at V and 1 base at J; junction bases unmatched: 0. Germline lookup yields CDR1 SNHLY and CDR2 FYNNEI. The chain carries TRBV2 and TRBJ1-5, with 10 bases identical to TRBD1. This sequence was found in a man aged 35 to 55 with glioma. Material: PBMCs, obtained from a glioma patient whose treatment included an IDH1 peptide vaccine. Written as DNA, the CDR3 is TGTGCCAGCAGTGAGGACAGGGGGAGCAATCAGCCCCAGCATTTT. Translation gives CASSEDRGSNQPQHF.